The 8 T cell receptor beta chains listed next were all sequenced from one sample in a study of cytomegalovirus exposure and HLA in healthy donors. Use of 60 Vbeta and 13 Jbeta primers characterized the PCR. Assay: immunoSEQ multiplex PCR; the TCRdb copy retains only in-frame clones and omits some. The sample holds 130,000 or so clones, roughly four fifths seen once. Sequenced sample: PBMCs. These receptors originate from a man between 18 and 29 years old in good health and CMV-seropositive.

The rearrangement uses TRBV30 and TRBJ1-4; 7 bases are shared with TRBD1. V lost 6 bases to trimming and J lost 7 bases; unmatched junction nucleotides: 8. The CDR3 covers 13 residues. The germline V gene has CDR1 GTSNPN and CDR2 SVGIG (reference sequence). In nucleotides, the CDR3 is TGTGCCTGCCCTGACAGGGTCGGTGAAAAACTGTTTTTT. Amino acid sequence: CACPDRVGEKLFF.

This chain uses TRBV19 with TRBJ2-1, with TRBD2 matching 7 bases. Trimming removed 3 bases from V and 5 bases from J; junction bases left unmatched: 4. This CDR3 is 14 amino acids long. Germline CDR1 and CDR2: LNHDA and SQIVND (reference sequence). The CDR3 spells CASSILSGDNEQFF. CDR3 DNA sequence: TGTGCCAGTAGTATCCTCAGCGGGGACAATGAGCAGTTCTTC. Variable domain in full (rest from reference TRBV19 and TRBJ2-1): DGGITQSPKYLFRKEGQNVTLSCEQNLNHDAMYWYRQDPGQGLRLIYYSQIVNDFQKGDIAEGYSVSREKKESFPLTVTSAQKNPTAFYLCASSILSGDNEQFFGPGTRLTVL.

The J gene is TRBJ2-7, the V gene TRBV27; maybe TRBD1 (5 bases). CDR1 and CDR2 (germline): MNHEY, SMNVEV (reference sequence). CDR3 length: 17 residues. The germline V and J ends were trimmed by 5 bases and 0 bases, with 20 bases remaining between them. CDR3: CASSPRYSVQGSYEQYF. CDR3 nucleotide sequence: TGTGCCAGCAGTCCACGTTATAGTGTCCAGGGCTCCTACGAGCAGTACTTC.

CDR3 region: CAWSVDSSNTGELFF. Written as DNA, the CDR3 is TGTGCCTGGAGTGTAGACAGTTCGAACACCGGGGAGCTGTTTTTT. This chain joins TRBV30 and TRBJ2-2; possible D gene TRBD1, 5 bases. CDR1 is GTSNPN, CDR2 SVGIG, per germline (reference sequence). V dropped 0 bases and J dropped 0 bases, with 8 bases sitting between them. CDR3 length equals 15 residues.

A few counts support this clone. The CDR3 spells CASSIRQGPQHF. In nucleotides, the CDR3 is TGTGCCAGCAGCATTCGACAGGGGCCCCAGCATTTT. The chain is built from TRBV5-8 and TRBJ1-5, with 7 bases identical to TRBD1. CDR1 and CDR2 (germline): SGHTS, YDEGEE. The CDR3 is made up of 12 amino acids. The V gene end was trimmed by 4 bases and the J gene end by 9 bases; junction bases not matched to a gene: 4.

The gene calls are TRBV18 and TRBJ1-4; 8 positions agree with TRBD1. This CDR3 has 15 residues. Germline-derived CDR1 and CDR2 are KGHSH and LQKENI. After removal of 3 bases from V and 8 bases from J, the junction contained 8 bases not matched to a gene. CDR3: CASSPVIGQGEKLFF. The CDR3 nucleotides read TGTGCCAGCTCACCGGTGATAGGACAGGGAGAAAAACTGTTTTTT.

The chain uses TRBV4-1 and TRBJ2-1; 12 nucleotides line up with TRBD2. The CDR3 contains 16 residues. The germline V gene has CDR1 MGHRA and CDR2 YSYEKL. Trimming took 4 bases from V and 2 from J; bases not matched to a gene: 3. The chain's CDR3 is CASSLRLAGAYNEQFF. The CDR3 coding sequence is TGCGCCAGCAGCCTCCGACTAGCGGGAGCCTACAATGAGCAGTTCTTC.

This chain links TRBV28 with TRBJ1-2; 8 bases line up with TRBD1. CDR3 length: 15 amino acids. The J segment lost 3 bases and the V segment lost 4 bases, leaving 7 bases of the junction unmatched. Germline V gene sequence: CDR1 MDHEN, CDR2 SYDVKM. The CDR3 DNA follows: TGTGCCAGCAGTTCAGCGGACAGGGATGACTATGGCTACACCTTC. This gives the protein CASSSADRDDYGYTF.